This T cell receptor beta chain originates from a study of neurological immune-mediated disorders. From 15-18 subjects, over 160 million TCR-beta sequences were obtained in each sequencing run. From the 5' RACE reads, TCRdb called clonotypes with MiXCR, one entry per CDR3 protein. The table lists tens of thousands of distinct CDR3 sequences, 5.8% of them singletons. This clonotype was seen ten or more times. The sample's time point: longitudinal time-point 2. The unsorted libraries were generated from a total of 2 million PBMCs, which had been stored in RNAlater at -80 C. V was clipped by 4 bases and J by 10 bases, with 12 bases between them. This CDR3 is 12 amino acids long. Germline V CDR1 and CDR2: SGHTA, FQGNSA.

V gene TRBV7-2 combines with J gene TRBJ2-3; perhaps D is TRBD1 or TRBD2 (5 bases each). This clonotype originated in a woman aged 60-70 years with multiple sclerosis. Sequencing input: PBMCs. CDR3 loop: CASSWDLGAQYF. CDR3 bases: TGTGCCAGCAGCTGGGACCTTGGAGCGCAGTATTTT.